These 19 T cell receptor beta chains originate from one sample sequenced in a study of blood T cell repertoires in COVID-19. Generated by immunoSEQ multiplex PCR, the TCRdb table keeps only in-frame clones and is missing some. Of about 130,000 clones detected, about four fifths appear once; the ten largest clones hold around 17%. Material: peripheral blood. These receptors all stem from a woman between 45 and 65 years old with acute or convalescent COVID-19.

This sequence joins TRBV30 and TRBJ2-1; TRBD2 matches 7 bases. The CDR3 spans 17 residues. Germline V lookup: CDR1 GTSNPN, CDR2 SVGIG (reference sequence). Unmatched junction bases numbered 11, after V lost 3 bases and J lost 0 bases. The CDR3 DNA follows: TGTGCCTGGAGGGCTCTGAGCGGGATAAGCTCCTACAATGAGCAGTTCTTC. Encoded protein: CAWRALSGISSYNEQFF.

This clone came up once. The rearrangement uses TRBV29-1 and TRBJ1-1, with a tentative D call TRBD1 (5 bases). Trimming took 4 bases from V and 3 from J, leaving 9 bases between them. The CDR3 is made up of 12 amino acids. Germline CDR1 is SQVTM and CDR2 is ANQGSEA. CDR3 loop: CSVVQGYTEAFF. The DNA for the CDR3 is TGCAGCGTTGTGCAGGGATACACTGAAGCTTTCTTT.

In nucleotides, the CDR3 is TGCGCCAGCAGCCAAGATACCGGGACAGGGTCAAACTACTATGGCTACACCTTC. Translation gives CASSQDTGTGSNYYGYTF. The chain recombines TRBV4-1 with TRBJ1-2; 9 positions agree with TRBD1. The germline V gene encodes CDR1 MGHRA and CDR2 YSYEKL. J lost 3 bases, V lost 0 bases, and 11 bases had no gene match. The CDR3 is 18 residues long.

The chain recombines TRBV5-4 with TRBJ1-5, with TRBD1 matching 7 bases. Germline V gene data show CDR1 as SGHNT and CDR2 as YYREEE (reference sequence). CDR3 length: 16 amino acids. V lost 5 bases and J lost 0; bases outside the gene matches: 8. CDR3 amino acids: CASRLGTEYSNQPQHF. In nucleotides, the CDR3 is TGTGCCAGCAGATTAGGGACAGAGTATAGCAATCAGCCCCAGCATTTT.

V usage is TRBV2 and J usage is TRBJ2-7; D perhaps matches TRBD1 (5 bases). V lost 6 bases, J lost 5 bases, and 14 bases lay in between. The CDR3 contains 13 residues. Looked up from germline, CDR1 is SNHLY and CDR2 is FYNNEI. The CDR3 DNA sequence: TGTGCCAGCAGGGTAACAGGTCTGGACGAGCAGTACTTC. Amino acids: CASRVTGLDEQYF.

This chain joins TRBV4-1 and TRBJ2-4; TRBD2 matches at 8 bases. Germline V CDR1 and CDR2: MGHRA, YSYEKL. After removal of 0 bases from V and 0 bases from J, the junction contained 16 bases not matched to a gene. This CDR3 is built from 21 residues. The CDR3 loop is CASSQERAGVGQSLAKNIQYF. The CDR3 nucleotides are TGCGCCAGCAGCCAAGAGAGAGCGGGGGTCGGGCAGAGTCTAGCCAAAAACATTCAGTACTTC.

The CDR3 coding sequence is TGTGCCAGCAGCCGACAGGGAGGAAATCAGCCCCAGCATTTT. This gives the protein CASSRQGGNQPQHF. The chain recombines TRBV27 with TRBJ1-5; 7 bases line up with TRBD1. The CDR3 extends over 14 amino acids. Trimming at V came to 6 bases and at J to 4 bases, leaving 6 bases not matched to a gene. CDR1 is MNHEY, CDR2 SMNVEV, per germline (reference sequence).

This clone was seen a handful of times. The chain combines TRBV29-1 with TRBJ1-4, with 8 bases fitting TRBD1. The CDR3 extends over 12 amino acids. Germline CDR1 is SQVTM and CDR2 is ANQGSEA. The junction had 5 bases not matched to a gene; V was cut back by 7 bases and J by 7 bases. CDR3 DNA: TGCAGCGCTCGGACAGGGACTGAAAAACTGTTTTTT. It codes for CSARTGTEKLFF. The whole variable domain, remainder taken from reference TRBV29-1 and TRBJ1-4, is SAVISQKPSRDICQRGTSLTIQCQVDSQVTMMFWYRQQPGQSLTLIATANQGSEATYESGFVIDKFPISRPNLTFSTLTVSNMSPEDSSIYLCSARTGTEKLFFGSGTQLSVL.

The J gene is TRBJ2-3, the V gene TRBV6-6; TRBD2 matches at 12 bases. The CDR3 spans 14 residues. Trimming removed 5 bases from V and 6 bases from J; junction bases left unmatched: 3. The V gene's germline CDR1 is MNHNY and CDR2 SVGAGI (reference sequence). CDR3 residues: CASSELAGGDTQYF. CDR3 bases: TGTGCCAGCAGTGAGCTAGCGGGGGGGGATACGCAGTATTTT.

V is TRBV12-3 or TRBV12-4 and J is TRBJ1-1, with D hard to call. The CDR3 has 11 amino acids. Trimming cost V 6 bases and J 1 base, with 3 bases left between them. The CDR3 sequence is CASSQNTEAFF. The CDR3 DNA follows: TGTGCCAGCAGCCAGAACACTGAAGCTTTCTTT.

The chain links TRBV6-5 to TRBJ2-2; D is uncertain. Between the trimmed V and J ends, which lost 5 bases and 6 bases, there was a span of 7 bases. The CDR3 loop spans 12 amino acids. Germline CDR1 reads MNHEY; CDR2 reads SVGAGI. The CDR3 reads CASSLRAGELFF. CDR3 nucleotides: TGTGCCAGCAGTCTACGGGCCGGGGAGCTGTTTTTT.

The CDR3: CASSPSDNRNTEAFF. Here the CDR3 DNA reads TGTGCCAGCAGTCCCTCGGACAATAGGAACACTGAAGCTTTCTTT. The chain joins TRBV28 to TRBJ1-1, with D possibly matching TRBD1 (5 bases). V shed 5 bases and J shed 1 base, with 14 bases lying between them. This CDR3 is 15 amino acids long. Germline V lookup: CDR1 MDHEN, CDR2 SYDVKM.

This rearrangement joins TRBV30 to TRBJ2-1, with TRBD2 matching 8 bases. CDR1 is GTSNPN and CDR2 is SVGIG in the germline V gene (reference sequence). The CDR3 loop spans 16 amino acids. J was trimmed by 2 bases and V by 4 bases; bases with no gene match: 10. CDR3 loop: CAWTLPSGLAYNEQFF. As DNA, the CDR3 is TGTGCCTGGACTCTACCCTCGGGACTAGCCTACAATGAGCAGTTCTTC.

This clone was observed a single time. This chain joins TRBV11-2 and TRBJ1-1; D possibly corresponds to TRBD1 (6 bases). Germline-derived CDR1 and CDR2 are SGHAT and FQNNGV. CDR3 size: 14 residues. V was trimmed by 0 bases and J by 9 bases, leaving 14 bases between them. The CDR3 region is CASSLDLTGRKAFF. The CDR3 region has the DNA TGTGCCAGCAGCTTAGACCTGACAGGTAGGAAAGCTTTCTTT.

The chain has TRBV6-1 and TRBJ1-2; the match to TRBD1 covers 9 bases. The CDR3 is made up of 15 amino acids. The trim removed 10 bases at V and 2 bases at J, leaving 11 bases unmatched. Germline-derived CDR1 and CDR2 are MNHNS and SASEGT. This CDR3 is CAILKGTGYNYGYTF. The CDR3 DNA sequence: TGTGCCATCCTAAAGGGGACAGGGTACAACTATGGCTACACCTTC.

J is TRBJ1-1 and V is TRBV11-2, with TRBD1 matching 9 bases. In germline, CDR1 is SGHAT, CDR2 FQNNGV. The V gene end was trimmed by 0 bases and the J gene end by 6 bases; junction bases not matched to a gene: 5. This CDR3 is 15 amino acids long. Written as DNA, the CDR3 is TGTGCCAGCAGCTTAGAAGTTGGGACAGGGCCTGAAGCTTTCTTT. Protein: CASSLEVGTGPEAFF.

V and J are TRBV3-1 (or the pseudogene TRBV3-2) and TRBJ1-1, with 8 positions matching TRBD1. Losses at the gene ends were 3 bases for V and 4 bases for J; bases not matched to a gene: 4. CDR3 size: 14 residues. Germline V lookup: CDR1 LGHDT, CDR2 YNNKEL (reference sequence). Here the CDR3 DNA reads TGTGCCAGCAGCCACAGGGGGCTCGGCACTGAAGCTTTCTTT. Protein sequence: CASSHRGLGTEAFF.

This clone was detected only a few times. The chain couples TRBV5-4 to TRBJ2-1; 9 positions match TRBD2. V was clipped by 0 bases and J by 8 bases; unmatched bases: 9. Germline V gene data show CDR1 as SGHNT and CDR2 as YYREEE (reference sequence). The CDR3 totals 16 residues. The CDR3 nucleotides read TGTGCCAGCAGCTTGGGGGCGCGGGGGGGCAGCGATGAGCAGTTCTTC. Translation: CASSLGARGGSDEQFF. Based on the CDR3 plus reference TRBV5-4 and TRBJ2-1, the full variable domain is ETGVTQSPTHLIKTRGQQVTLRCSSQSGHNTVSWYQQALGQGPQFIFQYYREEENGRGNFPPRFSGLQFPNYSSELNVNALELDDSALYLCASSLGARGGSDEQFFGPGTRLTVL.

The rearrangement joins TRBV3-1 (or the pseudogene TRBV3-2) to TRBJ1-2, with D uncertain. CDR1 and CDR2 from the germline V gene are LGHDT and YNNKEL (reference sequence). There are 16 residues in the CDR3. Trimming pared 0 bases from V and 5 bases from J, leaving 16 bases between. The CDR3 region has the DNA TGTGCCAGCAGCCAAGATTCGCTGAGGGCTCTGTATGGCTACACCTTC. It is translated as CASSQDSLRALYGYTF.